The present T cell receptor (beta chain) was sequenced within a study of siplizumab effects on memory and regulatory T cells. General study results and limits: The authors could not assign a naive or memory phenotype to roughly 75-97% of proliferating CD4+ or CD8+ clones.

Here immunoSEQ multiplex PCR was the method, and the copy in TCRdb shows in-frame clones only, minus some. Found here are 90,000 to 150,000 clones, 80% to 95% of them singletons; the top ten hold 0.16%. With respect to this clone: Its cognate antigen is unknown.

Germline lookup yields CDR1 SGHTA and CDR2 FQGTGA. There are 15 residues in the CDR3. The trim removed 5 bases at V and 0 bases at J, leaving 5 bases unmatched. The rearrangement uses TRBV7-3 and TRBJ2-3, with TRBD2 identical over 7 bases. This receptor was taken from a human donor in good health. What was sequenced was non-Treg CD4+ T cells sorted from blood. CDR3 sequence (DNA): TGTGCCAGCAGCCTTAGCGGGCCAAGCACAGATACGCAGTATTTT. Its protein product is CASSLSGPSTDTQYF.